One and the same sample provided the 7 T cell receptor beta chains below, sequenced in a study of shared clonotypes between healthy human individuals. Some clones are missing from TCRdb's copy, which holds only in-frame ones; the method was immunoSEQ multiplex PCR. The sample carries about 92,000 clones, around 68% recorded once. What was sequenced was memory CD8+ T cells sorted from blood. Stated subset: CD45RO+ cells pooled with CCR7-negative TemRA cells. These TCRs come from a man aged 30 to 45 in good health.

The V gene is TRBV11-2, the J gene TRBJ1-1, with TRBD1 as a possible D gene (5 bases). CDR3 length: 15 residues. CDR1 is SGHAT and CDR2 is FQNNGV in the germline V gene. Deletions cut 3 bases from V and 2 bases from J, with 13 bases between. CDR3 loop: CASSFPGLPNTEAFF. CDR3 DNA: TGTGCCAGCAGCTTCCCGGGACTGCCAAACACTGAAGCTTTCTTT.

The sample holds a few counts of this clone. The chain has TRBV7-9 and TRBJ2-1; D gene ambiguous. V was pared by 5 bases and J by 5 bases, with 7 bases between. The V gene's germline CDR1 is SEHNR and CDR2 FQNEAQ (reference sequence). The CDR3 runs 12 residues. The chain's CDR3 is CASSITDNEQFF. The CDR3 DNA is TGTGCCAGCAGCATTACAGACAATGAGCAGTTCTTC.

This chain uses TRBV7-4 with TRBJ2-3; unclear D gene. This CDR3 spans 15 amino acids. Germline CDR1 and CDR2: SGHVT and SQSDAQ. V gave up 1 base and J gave up 6 bases, with 14 bases separating them. CDR3 sequence (DNA): TGTGCCAGCAGCTTAGTTTGGCCGGTCCCGGATACGCAGTATTTT. This translates into CASSLVWPVPDTQYF.

The rearrangement uses TRBV6-5 and TRBJ1-3, with 9 bases identical to TRBD1. The CDR3 contains 13 residues. The ends lost 6 bases at V and 6 bases at J; junction bases unmatched: 3. Germline loops: CDR1 MNHEY, CDR2 SVGAGI. Here the CDR3 reads CASRRQGENTIYF. The CDR3, as DNA: TGTGCCAGCAGGCGACAGGGGGAAAACACCATATATTTT.

This clone was seen only a few times. The rearrangement uses TRBV30 and TRBJ2-2; TRBD2 is a possible D gene (5 bases). The CDR3 is 15 amino acids. V lost 0 bases to trimming and J lost 3 bases, with 11 bases between them. Germline V gene lookup returns CDR1 GTSNPN and CDR2 SVGIG (reference sequence). In DNA form, the CDR3 reads TGTGCCTGGAGTGTACTATGGGGAGACACCGGGGAGCTGTTTTTT. It translates to CAWSVLWGDTGELFF.

The table lists this clone with a few counts. One junction end does not reproduce the germline sequence, and a read error may be involved. The chain employs TRBV19 and TRBJ2-1; D is undetermined. Germline CDR1 and CDR2: LNHDA and SQIVND (reference sequence). The CDR3 totals 12 residues. The CDR3 region has the DNA TGTGCCAGTAGTCCCCCGGGCCGGCCGAAGGTCTTC. It translates to CASSPPGRPKVF.

In its sample, this clone was seen a few times. This same CDR3 is encoded by further DNA sequences in the sample. This chain uses TRBV7-8 with TRBJ2-1; D unresolved. Between the trimmed V and J ends, which lost 5 bases and 0 bases, there was a span of 11 bases. Germline-derived CDR1 and CDR2 are SGHVS and FQNEAQ. The CDR3 is 15 residues long. For the CDR3, the DNA is TGTGCCAGCAGCCCCGGACCCAGCTCCTACAATGAGCAGTTCTTC. Its translation is CASSPGPSSYNEQFF. The full variable domain, with the rest looked up from reference TRBV7-8 and TRBJ2-1, is GAGVSQSPRYKVAKRGQDVALRCDPISGHVSLFWYQQALGQGPEFLTYFQNEAQLDKSGLPSDRFFAERPEGSVSTLKIQRTQQEDSAVYLCASSPGPSSYNEQFFGPGTRLTVL.